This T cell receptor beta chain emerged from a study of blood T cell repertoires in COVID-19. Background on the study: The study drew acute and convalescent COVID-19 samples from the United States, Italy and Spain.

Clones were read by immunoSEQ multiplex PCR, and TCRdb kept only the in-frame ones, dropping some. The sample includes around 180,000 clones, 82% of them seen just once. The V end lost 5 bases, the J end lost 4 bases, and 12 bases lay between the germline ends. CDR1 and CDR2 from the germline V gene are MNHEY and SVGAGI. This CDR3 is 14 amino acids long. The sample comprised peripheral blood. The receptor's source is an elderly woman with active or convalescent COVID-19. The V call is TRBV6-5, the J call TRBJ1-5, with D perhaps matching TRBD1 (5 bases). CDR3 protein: CASSLGLRNQPQHF. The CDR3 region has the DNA TGTGCCAGCAGTCTGGGGCTTCGAAATCAGCCCCAGCATTTT.